Below, 29 T cell receptor beta chains from the same sample are listed, as sequenced in a study of blood T cell repertoires in COVID-19. This table comes from immunoSEQ multiplex PCR, and its TCRdb copy is limited to in-frame clones, with some not included. The sample holds about 240,000 clones; 80% to 90% are singletons and the top ten take around 4%. The material sequenced was PBMCs or T cells enriched from blood (not recorded which). The origin of the receptors is a woman aged 25 to 39 who had recovered from COVID-19.

CDR3 DNA: TGTGCCACCAGCAGAGACGCAGGGATGCACGAGCAGTACTTC. This sequence encodes CATSRDAGMHEQYF. The rearrangement joins TRBV15 to TRBJ2-7; a weak D match, TRBD1 (5 bases). From germline, CDR1 is LNHNV and CDR2 YYDKDF (reference sequence). The V end was cut by 0 bases, the J end by 5 bases, with 11 bases between. The CDR3 is 14 residues long. Using reference TRBV15 and TRBJ2-7 for the parts outside the CDR3, the full variable domain is DAMVIQNPRYQVTQFGKPVTLSCSQTLNHNVMYWYQQKSSQAPKLLFHYYDKDFNNEADTPDNFQSRRPNTSFCFLDIRSPGLGDTAMYLCATSRDAGMHEQYFGPGTRLTVT.

The rearrangement links TRBV4-1 to TRBJ2-3; 11 bases align to TRBD2. The CDR3 runs 16 residues. Germline assignment: CDR1 MGHRA and CDR2 YSYEKL. J lost 1 base, V lost 4 bases, and 4 bases had no gene match. The chain's CDR3 is CASSPGTSGGTDTQYF. CDR3 sequence (DNA): TGCGCCAGCAGCCCTGGGACTAGCGGAGGCACAGATACGCAGTATTTT.

The chain uses TRBV11-2 and TRBJ1-5; D is possibly TRBD1 (6 bases). The V end lost 2 bases, the J end lost 4 bases, and 12 bases lay between the germline ends. Germline lookup yields CDR1 SGHAT and CDR2 FQNNGV. CDR3 length: 15 residues. CDR3 sequence: CASSLRGASNQPQHF. The CDR3 DNA reads TGTGCCAGCAGCTTACGGGGGGCGAGTAATCAGCCCCAGCATTTT.

The chain joins TRBV25-1 to TRBJ2-1; tentatively, D is TRBD2 (6 bases). Trimming shortened V by 6 bases and J by 2 bases, and 11 bases separated the two germline ends. There are 14 residues in the CDR3. Germline assignment: CDR1 MGHDK and CDR2 SYGVNS. The CDR3 region is CASRAGSTYNEQFF. Here the CDR3 DNA reads TGTGCCAGCAGGGCCGGGAGCACCTACAATGAGCAGTTCTTC.

The chain carries TRBV4-1 and TRBJ1-1; 7 nucleotides match TRBD1. V lost 3 bases, J lost 8 bases, and 9 bases stayed unmatched. The CDR3 covers 14 residues. The germline gives CDR1 MGHRA, CDR2 YSYEKL. CDR3 in amino acids: CASSHLRQGPEAFF. For the CDR3, the DNA is TGCGCCAGCAGCCACCTGAGACAGGGCCCAGAAGCTTTCTTT.

V usage is TRBV5-1 and J usage is TRBJ1-1; possibly TRBD1 for D (6 bases). The CDR3 runs to 16 residues. The germline CDR1 and CDR2 sequences are SGHRS and YFSETQ. The V end was cut by 2 bases, the J end by 4 bases, with 18 bases between. The CDR3 here is CASSFTGSDWGTEAFF. The CDR3 DNA reads as TGCGCCAGCAGCTTTACAGGGAGCGACTGGGGCACTGAAGCTTTCTTT.

V usage is TRBV27 and J usage is TRBJ1-2; no firm D call. The germline V gene encodes CDR1 MNHEY and CDR2 SMNVEV (reference sequence). This CDR3 has 15 residues. V was cut by 3 bases and J by 6 bases, with 17 bases left in between. The CDR3 reads CASSFREQLKDGYTF. The CDR3 coding sequence is TGTGCCAGCAGTTTTCGGGAACAGCTAAAGGATGGCTACACCTTC.

The rearrangement joins TRBV5-8 to TRBJ1-2; a possible D gene is TRBD1 (5 bases). Trimming left V 4 bases short and J 6 bases short, with 13 bases between. Germline loops: CDR1 SGHTS, CDR2 YDEGEE. This CDR3 is built from 13 residues. This chain's CDR3 is CASSNEVRDGYTF. CDR3 sequence (DNA): TGTGCCAGCAGCAATGAGGTCAGGGATGGCTACACCTTC. Full variable domain (rest looked up from reference TRBV5-8 and TRBJ1-2): EAGVTQSPTHLIKTRGQQATLRCSPISGHTSVYWYQQALGLGLQFLLWYDEGEERNRGNFPPRFSGRQFPNYSSELNVNALELEDSALYLCASSNEVRDGYTFGSGTRLTVV.

This clone was detected only a few times. The chain links TRBV7-9 to TRBJ1-3; 9 positions match TRBD1. The trim removed 3 bases at V and 3 bases at J, leaving 3 bases unmatched. CDR1 is SEHNR and CDR2 is FQNEAQ in the germline V gene (reference sequence). This CDR3 contains 15 residues. The CDR3 loop is CASSLGQGSGNTIYF. In DNA form, the CDR3 reads TGTGCCAGCAGCTTGGGACAGGGTAGTGGAAACACCATATATTTT.

This clone has only one observation. The CDR3 DNA sequence: TGTGCCTGGAGTTCGACGGGTAAGAATGAGCAGTTCTTC. As protein: CAWSSTGKNEQFF. The chain joins TRBV30 to TRBJ2-1, with no clear D. The germline V and J ends were trimmed by 2 bases and 7 bases, with 12 bases remaining between them. There are 13 residues in the CDR3. Germline values: CDR1 GTSNPN, CDR2 SVGIG (reference sequence). The full variable domain, with the rest looked up from reference TRBV30 and TRBJ2-1, is SQTIHQWPATLVQPVGSPLSLECTVEGTSNPNLYWYRQAAGRGLQLLFYSVGIGQISSEVPQNLSASRPQDRQFILSSKKLLLSDSGFYLCAWSSTGKNEQFFGPGTRLTVL.

The sample holds one count of this clone. The rearrangement links TRBV7-9 to TRBJ2-7; D gene unclear. Trimming cost V 5 bases and J 2 bases, with 4 bases left between them. The length of the CDR3 is 11 residues. CDR1 and CDR2 (germline): SEHNR, FQNEAQ (reference sequence). The CDR3 DNA reads TGTGCCAGCAGCCGAGCCTACGAGCAGTACTTC. Translating gives CASSRAYEQYF.

The chain couples TRBV15 to TRBJ2-5; D might be TRBD1 (5 bases). CDR3 length equals 15 residues. Germline CDR1 LNHNV, CDR2 YYDKDF (reference sequence). V was trimmed by 0 bases and J by 3 bases, leaving 11 bases between them. The CDR3 region has the DNA TGTGCCACCAGCAGAGATGTACAGGAAGAAGAGACCCAGTACTTC. Its translation: CATSRDVQEEETQYF.

DNA of the CDR3: TGTGCCTGGAGTTCGACTAGCTGGGGTGAGCAGTTCTTC. Encoded protein: CAWSSTSWGEQFF. The rearrangement links TRBV30 to TRBJ2-1, with 7 bases identical to TRBD2. This CDR3 spans 13 amino acids. V lost 2 bases and J lost 9; bases outside the gene matches: 7. Germline CDR1 is GTSNPN and CDR2 is SVGIG (reference sequence).

This chain links TRBV10-3 with TRBJ2-3, with D unresolved. This CDR3 comprises 15 residues. Germline V gene data show CDR1 as ENHRY and CDR2 as SYGVKD. V was trimmed by 4 bases and J by 1 base, leaving 12 bases between them. CDR3 bases: TGTGCCATCAGTGCCCTAGGCTTAGGCACAGATACGCAGTATTTT. Its translation: CAISALGLGTDTQYF.

The rearrangement joins TRBV3-1 (or the pseudogene TRBV3-2) to TRBJ1-5; the D gene is possibly TRBD1 (5 bases). The CDR3 extends over 15 amino acids. Between the trimmed V and J ends, which lost 1 base and 4 bases, there was a span of 11 bases. Germline assignment: CDR1 LGHDT and CDR2 YNNKEL (reference sequence). Here the CDR3 reads CASSQVWGENQPQHF. The CDR3 DNA reads as TGTGCCAGCAGCCAAGTTTGGGGGGAGAATCAGCCCCAGCATTTT.

This chain links TRBV3-1 (or the pseudogene TRBV3-2) with TRBJ2-1; 10 bases fit TRBD2. CDR3 size: 17 residues. From germline, CDR1 is LGHDT and CDR2 YNNKEL (reference sequence). Trimming cost V 0 bases and J 3 bases; bases outside gene matches: 5. The CDR3 DNA reads as TGTGCCAGCAGCCAAGATACTAGCGGGGCTGGCTACAATGAGCAGTTCTTC. Translation gives CASSQDTSGAGYNEQFF.

The chain has TRBV6-1 and TRBJ2-7, with 9 bases matching TRBD2. Germline values: CDR1 MNHNS, CDR2 SASEGT. The CDR3 covers 16 residues. V was pared by 0 bases and J by 3 bases, with 6 bases of the junction left unmatched. In DNA form, the CDR3 reads TGTGCCAGCAGTGAAGCTTCGACTAGCGGTTACTACGAGCAGTACTTC. It encodes CASSEASTSGYYEQYF.

The J gene is TRBJ1-1, the V gene TRBV6-6; D call uncertain. The ends were cut back, 5 bases at V and 10 bases at J, with 17 bases in the middle. The CDR3 covers 13 residues. The V gene's germline CDR1 is MNHNY and CDR2 SVGAGI (reference sequence). The DNA for the CDR3 is TGTGCCAGCAGTCGGGAGCCTAACTCTCGAGCTTTCTTT. This translates into CASSREPNSRAFF.

CDR3 protein: CASSLNQGAYGYTF. CDR3 nucleotide sequence: TGTGCCAGCAGCTTAAACCAGGGGGCATATGGCTACACCTTC. The genes are TRBV5-6 and TRBJ1-2; 8 bases are a match to TRBD1. Germline CDR1 is SGHDT and CDR2 is YYEEEE. V was pared by 2 bases and J by 5 bases, with 5 bases of the junction left unmatched. The CDR3 totals 14 residues.

The chain combines TRBV4-3 with TRBJ2-5; tentative D call: TRBD1 (6 bases). The CDR3 is 15 amino acids. Germline V gene lookup returns CDR1 LGHNA and CDR2 YSLEER. V lost 5 bases to trimming and J lost 2 bases, with 15 bases between them. This CDR3 is CASSLGKGQQETQYF. CDR3 bases: TGCGCCAGCAGCTTAGGGAAAGGACAGCAAGAGACCCAGTACTTC.

The chain joins TRBV28 to TRBJ2-7; D may be TRBD2 (7 bases). V was shortened by 7 bases and J by 0 bases, with 19 bases between the two germline ends. The CDR3 runs to 16 residues. Germline-derived CDR1 and CDR2 are MDHEN and SYDVKM. CDR3 DNA sequence: TGTGCCAGCACCTCTAGCGGAGGGGGAAGCTCCTACGAGCAGTACTTC. Its translation: CASTSSGGGSSYEQYF.

CDR3 region: CASTSGEVVMYEQFF. The CDR3 coding sequence is TGTGCCAGCACATCGGGGGAGGTGGTTATGTATGAGCAGTTCTTC. This chain connects TRBV19 to TRBJ2-1, with D possibly TRBD2 on 6 matching bases. From germline, CDR1 is LNHDA and CDR2 SQIVND (reference sequence). Trimming pared 9 bases from V and 8 bases from J, leaving 23 bases between. The CDR3 spans 15 residues.

The chain uses TRBV30 and TRBJ1-1, with D perhaps TRBD1 (6 bases). V lost 4 bases and J 5 bases, leaving 14 bases between the germline ends. Germline V gene sequence: CDR1 GTSNPN, CDR2 SVGIG (reference sequence). The CDR3 runs 13 residues. CDR3 sequence (DNA): TGTGCCTGGATGATGCAGGGGAATACTGAAGCTTTCTTT. It translates to CAWMMQGNTEAFF. Combining the CDR3 with reference TRBV30 and TRBJ1-1 gives the whole variable domain SQTIHQWPATLVQPVGSPLSLECTVEGTSNPNLYWYRQAAGRGLQLLFYSVGIGQISSEVPQNLSASRPQDRQFILSSKKLLLSDSGFYLCAWMMQGNTEAFFGQGTRLTVV.

The rearrangement joins TRBV11-3 to TRBJ2-3; no reliable D call. The CDR3 sequence is 11 residues long. V lost 5 bases and J 8 bases, leaving 8 bases between the germline ends. Per the germline V gene, CDR1 is SGHNT and CDR2 is YENEEA. CDR3 DNA: TGTGCCAGCAGCCAGTATGGTACGCAGTATTTT. Its protein is CASSQYGTQYF.

The chain couples TRBV7-9 to TRBJ1-2; unclear D gene. Germline CDR1 and CDR2: SEHNR and FQNEAQ (reference sequence). The CDR3 spans 14 residues. Trimming took 5 bases from V and 7 from J, leaving 17 bases between them. The CDR3 DNA is TGTGCCAGCAGCGCTGGCCCTTCTTATGGTGGCTACACCTTC. It translates to CASSAGPSYGGYTF.

The V gene is TRBV30, the J gene TRBJ1-2; D may be TRBD1 (6 bases). The CDR3 is 13 residues long. V gave up 2 bases and J gave up 4 bases, with 11 bases separating them. Germline CDR1 GTSNPN, CDR2 SVGIG (reference sequence). The chain's CDR3 is CAWSRDRSYGYTF. Here the CDR3 DNA reads TGTGCCTGGAGTCGCGACAGGTCCTATGGCTACACCTTC.

This chain joins TRBV6-5 and TRBJ1-1; 7 bases align to TRBD1. This CDR3 is built from 13 residues. The germline gives CDR1 MNHEY, CDR2 SVGAGI. Trimming removed 6 bases from V and 3 bases from J; junction bases left unmatched: 4. The CDR3 is CASRKDRDTEAFF. The CDR3 DNA reads as TGTGCCAGCAGGAAAGACAGGGACACTGAAGCTTTCTTT.

J is TRBJ2-3 and V is TRBV3-1 (or the pseudogene TRBV3-2); TRBD2 matches 9 bases. J lost 5 bases, V lost 2 bases, and 8 bases had no gene match. The CDR3 extends over 16 amino acids. Germline assignment: CDR1 LGHDT and CDR2 YNNKEL (reference sequence). Written as DNA, the CDR3 is TGTGCCAGCAGCCAAAAGCGGGGGGCAGGGGAAGATACGCAGTATTTT. Encoded protein: CASSQKRGAGEDTQYF.

The chain joins TRBV11-3 to TRBJ2-1, with TRBD1 identical over 7 bases. Germline V lookup: CDR1 SGHNT, CDR2 YENEEA. The length of the CDR3 is 15 residues. V trimming: 1 base; J trimming: 6 bases; junction bases outside the gene matches: 6. CDR3 in DNA: TGTGCCAGCAGCTTAGGGCTCCGGGACAGCAATGAGCAGTTCTTC. Amino acids: CASSLGLRDSNEQFF.